This T cell receptor (beta chain) was identified in a study of Siglec-9 on CD8 T cells in melanoma (dated by TCRdb to the late 2010s). The study in broad terms: In this study, researchers looked at how Siglec-9 is expressed on CD8+ T cells and what Siglec-9 does to regulate T cells within the melanoma tumor microenvironment. The paper's findings and limits, for the study overall: Siglec-9 was reported to mark and regulate an effector memory CD8+ T-cell subset that appeared to accumulate within melanoma tumors.

The library was produced with the immunoSEQ multiplex PCR assay. TCRdb took this table from immuneACCESS and kept in-frame rearrangements with V and J called. Such tables lack part of the clones; where checked against another copy, unresolved V genes explain under half of the gap, and the rest is unexplained. This sample comprises 25,000 to 30,000 clones, about 80% of them detected only once. The ten largest clones take up approximately 6% of the sample. With respect to this clone: The antigen it recognizes is unknown. The sample holds no much larger clone one base away, and base qualities are not on file.

Taken from the germline V gene, the CDR1 and CDR2 loops are MGHDK and SYGVNS. The junction shows trimming of 5 bases on V and 7 bases on J, plus 6 bases between the germline ends. The CDR3 measures 11 amino acids from cysteine to phenylalanine. The only DNA kept is the CDR3, 33 bases in frame from the first base. The sequenced material came from Siglec-9- CD8+ T cells sorted from blood. In light of the paper, this sample's cell subset or site label describes: CD8 T cells lacking Siglec-9. The sequence joins TRBV25-1 to TRBJ2-1, with the D gene not confidently named. The source is a human donor in good health. The nucleotide sequence is given as TGTGCCAGCAGTTTTGGAAATGAGCAGTTCTTC. The encoded protein is CASSFGNEQFF.